These T cell receptor beta chains were read from a single sample in a study of T and B cells in COVID-19 patients. TCRdb reprocessed the multiplex PCR reads via MiXCR and lists one record per CDR3 protein. Of around 30,000 distinct CDR3 sequences in the sample, around a third were seen once. The sequenced material came from blood. The receptors were gathered from a human donor who had recovered from COVID-19. CDR3s include the opening cysteine and the closing phenylalanine or tryptophan. Fields, in order: V gene, J gene, CDR3 protein.

V gene: TRBV4-2; J gene: TRBJ2-2; CDR3 protein: CASSSLAGGIPGELFF
V gene: TRBV18; J gene: TRBJ1-4; CDR3 protein: CASSPRGLSTNEKLFF
V gene: TRBV6-4; J gene: TRBJ2-2; CDR3 protein: CASSDSPPAGELFF
V gene: TRBV19; J gene: TRBJ1-2; CDR3 protein: CASRLQGYGYTF
V gene: TRBV6-5; J gene: TRBJ2-7; CDR3 protein: CASRSGKGPYEQYF
V gene: TRBV27; J gene: TRBJ2-5; CDR3 protein: CATTGGDLEETQYF
V gene: TRBV6-1; J gene: TRBJ1-4; CDR3 protein: CASSALSTGGNEKLFF
V gene: TRBV27; J gene: TRBJ2-7; CDR3 protein: CASSRPSGSPSEQYF
V gene: TRBV6-1; J gene: TRBJ2-6; CDR3 protein: CASQWGTGGYSGANVLTF
V gene: TRBV7-9; J gene: TRBJ1-6; CDR3 protein: CASSPPRGHSPLHF
V gene: TRBV20-1; J gene: TRBJ1-1; CDR3 protein: CSARGQGRDTEAFF
V gene: TRBV6-2/TRBV6-3; J gene: TRBJ2-3; CDR3 protein: CASSYDGITTDTQYF
V gene: TRBV7-6; J gene: TRBJ1-3; CDR3 protein: CASSSLRSGNTIYF
V gene: TRBV18; J gene: TRBJ1-6; CDR3 protein: CASSPGTGGSPLHF
V gene: TRBV6-6; J gene: TRBJ2-7; CDR3 protein: CASSYRTSYEQYF
V gene: TRBV13; J gene: TRBJ2-3; CDR3 protein: CASSSTQGVDTQYF